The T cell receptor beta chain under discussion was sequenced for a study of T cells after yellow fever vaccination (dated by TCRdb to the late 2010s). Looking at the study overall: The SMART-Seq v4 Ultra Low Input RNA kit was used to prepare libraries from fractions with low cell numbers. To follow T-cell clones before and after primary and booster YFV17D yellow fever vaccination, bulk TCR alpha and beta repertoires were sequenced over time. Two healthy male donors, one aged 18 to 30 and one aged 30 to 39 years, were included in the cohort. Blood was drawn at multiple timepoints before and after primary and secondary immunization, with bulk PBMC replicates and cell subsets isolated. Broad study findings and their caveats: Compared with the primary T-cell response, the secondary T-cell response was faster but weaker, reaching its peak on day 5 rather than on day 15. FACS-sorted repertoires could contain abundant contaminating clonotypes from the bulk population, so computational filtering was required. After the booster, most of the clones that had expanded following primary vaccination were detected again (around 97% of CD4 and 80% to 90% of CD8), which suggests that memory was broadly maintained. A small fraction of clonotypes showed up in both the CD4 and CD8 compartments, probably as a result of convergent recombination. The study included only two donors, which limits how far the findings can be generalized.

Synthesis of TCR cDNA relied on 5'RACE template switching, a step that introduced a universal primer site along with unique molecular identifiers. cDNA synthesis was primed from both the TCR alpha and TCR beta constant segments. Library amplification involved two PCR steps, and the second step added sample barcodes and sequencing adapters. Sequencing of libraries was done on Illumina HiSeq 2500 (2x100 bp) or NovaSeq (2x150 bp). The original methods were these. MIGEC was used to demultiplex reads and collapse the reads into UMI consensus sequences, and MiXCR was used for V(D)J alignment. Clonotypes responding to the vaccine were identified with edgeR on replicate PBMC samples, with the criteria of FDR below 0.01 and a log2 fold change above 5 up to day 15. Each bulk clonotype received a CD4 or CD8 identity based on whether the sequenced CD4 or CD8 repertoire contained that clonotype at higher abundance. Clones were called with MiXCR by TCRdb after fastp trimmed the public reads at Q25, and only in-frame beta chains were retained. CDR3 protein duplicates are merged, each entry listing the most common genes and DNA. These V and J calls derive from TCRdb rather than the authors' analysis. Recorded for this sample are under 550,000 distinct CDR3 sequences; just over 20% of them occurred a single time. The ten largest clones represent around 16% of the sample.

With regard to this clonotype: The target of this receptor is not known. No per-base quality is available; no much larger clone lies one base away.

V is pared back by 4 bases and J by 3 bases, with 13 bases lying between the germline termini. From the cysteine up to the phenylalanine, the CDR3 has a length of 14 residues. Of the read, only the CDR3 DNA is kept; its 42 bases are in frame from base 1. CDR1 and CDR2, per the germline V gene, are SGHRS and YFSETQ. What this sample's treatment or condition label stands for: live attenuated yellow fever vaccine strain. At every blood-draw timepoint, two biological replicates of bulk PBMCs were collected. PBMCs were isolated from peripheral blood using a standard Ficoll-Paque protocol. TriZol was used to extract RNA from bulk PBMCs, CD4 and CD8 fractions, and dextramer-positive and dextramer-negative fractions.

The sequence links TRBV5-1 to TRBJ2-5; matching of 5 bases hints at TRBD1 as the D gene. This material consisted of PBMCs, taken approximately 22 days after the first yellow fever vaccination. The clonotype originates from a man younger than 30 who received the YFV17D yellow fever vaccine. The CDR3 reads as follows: CASSAGWGEETQYF. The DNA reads TGCGCCAGCAGCGCTGGTTGGGGCGAAGAGACCCAGTACTTC.